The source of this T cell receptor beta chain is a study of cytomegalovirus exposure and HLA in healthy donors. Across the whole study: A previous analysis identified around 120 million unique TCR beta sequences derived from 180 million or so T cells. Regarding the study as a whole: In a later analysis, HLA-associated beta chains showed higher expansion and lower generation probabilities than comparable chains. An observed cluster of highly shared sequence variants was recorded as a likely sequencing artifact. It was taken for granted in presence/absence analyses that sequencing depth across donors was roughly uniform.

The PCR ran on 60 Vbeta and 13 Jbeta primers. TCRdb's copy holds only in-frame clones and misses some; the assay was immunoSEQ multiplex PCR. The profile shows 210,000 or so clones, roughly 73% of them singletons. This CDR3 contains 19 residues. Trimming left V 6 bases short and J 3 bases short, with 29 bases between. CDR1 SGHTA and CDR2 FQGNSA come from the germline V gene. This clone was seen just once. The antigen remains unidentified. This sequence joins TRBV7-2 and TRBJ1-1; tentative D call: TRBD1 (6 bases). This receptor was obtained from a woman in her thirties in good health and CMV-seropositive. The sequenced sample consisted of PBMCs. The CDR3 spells CASRSSGESLGARDTEAFF. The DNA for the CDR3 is TGTGCCAGCAGATCTAGTGGAGAGAGTTTGGGGGCCAGGGACACTGAAGCTTTCTTT.